What follows are 32 T cell receptor beta chains derived from one specimen sequenced in a study of radiotherapy plus CTLA-4 blockade in lung cancer. Sequencing used immunoSEQ multiplex PCR; TCRdb keeps in-frame clones, though not all of them. This repertoire shows tens of thousands of clones, roughly 86% found once; its top ten account for 16%. Sequenced here: peripheral blood, sampled from a patient treated with radiotherapy plus ipilimumab. These receptors came from a human donor with non-small cell lung cancer that progressed on radiotherapy plus ipilimumab.

The rearrangement uses TRBV28 and TRBJ2-1; TRBD2 matches 10 bases. Germline loops: CDR1 MDHEN, CDR2 SYDVKM. The CDR3 is made up of 14 amino acids. V shed 9 bases, J shed 4 bases, and the junction held 6 bases outside the gene matches. As DNA, the CDR3 is TGTGCCAGTGGCATAGCGGGGGGATACAATGAGCAGTTCTTC. Translated: CASGIAGGYNEQFF.

This clone was detected a few times. The CDR3 nucleotides read TGTGCCATCAGTAGAACGACCGGGACGGACTATGGCTACACCTTC. This sequence encodes CAISRTTGTDYGYTF. The chain combines TRBV10-3 with TRBJ1-2; D perhaps matches TRBD1 (5 bases). Between the trimmed V and J ends, which lost 5 bases and 3 bases, there was a span of 16 bases. There are 15 residues in the CDR3. Germline V gene data show CDR1 as ENHRY and CDR2 as SYGVKD.

This CDR3 reads CASSFGPFAEQYF. The CDR3 DNA is TGTGCCAGCAGCTTCGGTCCATTCGCGGAGCAGTACTTC. V gene TRBV11-3 combines with J gene TRBJ2-7; unclear D gene. Germline V lookup: CDR1 SGHNT, CDR2 YENEEA. There are 13 residues in the CDR3. V dropped 3 bases and J dropped 7 bases, with 13 bases sitting between them.

The V call is TRBV6-1, the J call TRBJ1-1; TRBD1 agrees at 7 bases. This CDR3 is 13 amino acids long. Looked up from germline, CDR1 is MNHNS and CDR2 is SASEGT. Losses at the gene ends were 6 bases for V and 5 bases for J; bases not matched to a gene: 6. The CDR3 nucleotides read TGTGCCAGCAGCCTCTCACAGGGGACTGAAGCTTTCTTT. It codes for CASSLSQGTEAFF.

CDR3 nucleotide sequence: TGTGCCAGCAGCTTGACGAGAAATCCTTCCTACGAGCAGTACTTC. Translated: CASSLTRNPSYEQYF. This chain connects TRBV7-2 to TRBJ2-7, with D uncertain. The CDR3 totals 15 residues. Germline V gene lookup returns CDR1 SGHTA and CDR2 FQGNSA. The V end lost 3 bases, the J end lost 1 base, and 13 bases lay between the germline ends. The variable domain in full, with the rest retrieved from reference TRBV7-2 and TRBJ2-7, is GAGVSQSPSNKVTEKGKDVELRCDPISGHTALYWYRQSLGQGLEFLIYFQGNSAPDKSGLPSDRFSAERTGGSVSTLTIQRTQQEDSAVYLCASSLTRNPSYEQYFGPGTRLTVT.

V is TRBV5-6 and J is TRBJ2-5; D is ambiguous. Germline V lookup: CDR1 SGHDT, CDR2 YYEEEE. V was pared by 0 bases and J by 3 bases, with 3 bases between. The CDR3 sequence is 12 residues long. This CDR3 reads CASSLGKETQYF. Written as DNA, the CDR3 is TGTGCCAGCAGCTTGGGCAAAGAGACCCAGTACTTC. The variable domain in full, with the rest retrieved from reference TRBV5-6 and TRBJ2-5, is DAGVTQSPTHLIKTRGQQVTLRCSPKSGHDTVSWYQQALGQGPQFIFQYYEEEERQRGNFPDRFSGHQFPNYSSELNVNALLLGDSALYLCASSLGKETQYFGPGTRLLVL.

Only one count was recorded for this clone. This chain uses TRBV18 with TRBJ2-3; D unclear. V shed 4 bases and J shed 4 bases, with 12 bases lying between them. This CDR3 has 14 amino acids. Germline values: CDR1 KGHSH, CDR2 LQKENI. As DNA, the CDR3 is TGTGCCAGCTCACACCCTCCGACTCCAGATACGCAGTATTTT. Its protein is CASSHPPTPDTQYF.

This rearrangement joins TRBV19 to TRBJ1-5; D remains unclear. Deletions cut 3 bases from V and 2 bases from J, with 2 bases between. The CDR3 sequence is 12 residues long. The germline CDR1 and CDR2 sequences are LNHDA and SQIVND (reference sequence). The CDR3 protein is CASSIRNQPQHF. CDR3 DNA: TGTGCCAGTAGTATCCGCAATCAGCCCCAGCATTTT. The whole variable domain, remainder taken from reference TRBV19 and TRBJ1-5, is DGGITQSPKYLFRKEGQNVTLSCEQNLNHDAMYWYRQDPGQGLRLIYYSQIVNDFQKGDIAEGYSVSREKKESFPLTVTSAQKNPTAFYLCASSIRNQPQHFGDGTRLSIL.

This clone came up a few times. The rearrangement links TRBV19 to TRBJ1-5; 8 bases are a match to TRBD1. Germline V gene sequence: CDR1 LNHDA, CDR2 SQIVND (reference sequence). The length of the CDR3 is 15 residues. The trim removed 6 bases at V and 5 bases at J, leaving 9 bases unmatched. CDR3 sequence: CASSEPGQAYQPQHF. Here the CDR3 DNA reads TGTGCCAGTAGCGAACCGGGACAGGCGTATCAGCCCCAGCATTTT.

The J gene is TRBJ1-2, the V gene TRBV9; 7 bases match TRBD1. The CDR3 has 17 amino acids. Germline V lookup: CDR1 SGDLS, CDR2 YYNGEE. V trimming: 3 bases; J trimming: 0 bases; junction bases outside the gene matches: 11. The CDR3 region has the DNA TGTGCCAGCAGCGACCGGGACAGAGCACCTCCTAACTATGGCTACACCTTC. Translating it yields CASSDRDRAPPNYGYTF.

V usage is TRBV28 and J usage is TRBJ1-1, with TRBD1 matching 9 bases. The ends lost 5 bases at V and 4 bases at J; junction bases unmatched: 11. The CDR3 extends over 16 amino acids. From germline, CDR1 is MDHEN and CDR2 SYDVKM. The CDR3 loop reads CASSNYGTGMGTEAFF. In DNA, the CDR3 is TGTGCCAGCAGTAATTATGGGACAGGGATGGGCACTGAAGCTTTCTTT. Based on the CDR3 plus reference TRBV28 and TRBJ1-1, the full variable domain is DVKVTQSSRYLVKRTGEKVFLECVQDMDHENMFWYRQDPGLGLRLIYFSYDVKMKEKGDIPEGYSVSREKKERFSLILESASTNQTSMYLCASSNYGTGMGTEAFFGQGTRLTVV.

The chain recombines TRBV29-1 with TRBJ1-2; weak D call: TRBD1 (6 bases). There are 13 residues in the CDR3. CDR1 and CDR2 (germline): SQVTM, ANQGSEA. Trimming took 4 bases from V and 7 from J, leaving 16 bases between them. This CDR3 reads CSVGAGGSRGYTF. The CDR3 DNA follows: TGCAGCGTTGGGGCGGGGGGCTCTCGTGGCTACACCTTC.

About this clone itself: The sample holds other DNA sequences that translate to the same CDR3. This chain joins TRBV5-4 and TRBJ1-5, with D hard to call. Germline CDR1 and CDR2: SGHNT and YYREEE (reference sequence). The CDR3 covers 13 residues. Trimming removed 3 bases from V and 0 bases from J, with 4 bases in between. CDR3 bases: TGTGCCAGCAGCTCAGATAGCAATCAGCCCCAGCATTTT. Its translation: CASSSDSNQPQHF.

A remark on this clone: Other nucleotide sequences from this sample produce the same CDR3. The rearrangement joins TRBV5-1 to TRBJ1-2, with a possible D match to TRBD1 (6 bases). Deletions cut 4 bases from V and 2 bases from J, with 12 bases between. Germline V gene data show CDR1 as SGHRS and CDR2 as YFSETQ. The CDR3 runs 14 residues. CDR3 in DNA: TGCGCCAGCAGCCCCGGGGGGGCAAACTATGGCTACACCTTC. Encoded protein: CASSPGGANYGYTF.

The genes are TRBV12-2 and TRBJ2-5; TRBD2, the table's D call, was not compared with the DNA. TRBJ2-7 explains the end of the DNA better; the J call may be wrong. TRBV12-2 is a recognized pseudogene. The length of the CDR3 is 14 residues. In DNA, the CDR3 is TGTGCAAGTCGCTCAATCGAGGAGGAGTACGAGCAGTACTTC. Protein: CASRSIEEEYEQYF.

The CDR3 DNA is TGTGCCTGGAGTGTGCAGACTGAAGCTTTCTTT. Amino acid sequence: CAWSVQTEAFF. The chain joins TRBV30 to TRBJ1-1, with unresolved D. The CDR3 sequence is 11 residues long. Germline V gives CDR1 GTSNPN, CDR2 SVGIG (reference sequence). Trimming removed 0 bases from V and 5 bases from J, with 4 bases in between. The whole variable domain, remainder taken from reference TRBV30 and TRBJ1-1, is SQTIHQWPATLVQPVGSPLSLECTVEGTSNPNLYWYRQAAGRGLQLLFYSVGIGQISSEVPQNLSASRPQDRQFILSSKKLLLSDSGFYLCAWSVQTEAFFGQGTRLTVV.

This chain uses TRBV5-4 with TRBJ2-2, with unresolved D. With 5 bases removed from V and 1 base from J, the gap between germline ends came to 12 bases. Germline values: CDR1 SGHNT, CDR2 YYREEE (reference sequence). This CDR3 is 15 amino acids long. CDR3 DNA sequence: TGTGCCAGCAGGGACGGAGCAGAGAACACCGGGGAGCTGTTTTTT. Translated: CASRDGAENTGELFF. The whole variable domain, filled in from reference TRBV5-4 and TRBJ2-2, reads ETGVTQSPTHLIKTRGQQVTLRCSSQSGHNTVSWYQQALGQGPQFIFQYYREEENGRGNFPPRFSGLQFPNYSSELNVNALELDDSALYLCASRDGAENTGELFFGEGSRLTVL.

In DNA, the CDR3 is TGTGCTAGTGGTTTGACCCCGAGAAGCAGAAAACTGTTTTTT. Protein product: CASGLTPRSRKLFF. V is TRBV12-5 and J is TRBJ1-4, with D unresolved. Germline-derived CDR1 and CDR2 are LGHNT and FRNRAP. The CDR3 extends over 14 amino acids. V lost 2 bases and J 10 bases, leaving 14 bases between the germline ends.

V is TRBV28 and J is TRBJ2-1, with D maybe TRBD2 (6 bases). The ends were cut back, 4 bases at V and 3 bases at J, with 10 bases in the middle. CDR1 is MDHEN, CDR2 SYDVKM, per germline. The CDR3 is made up of 14 amino acids. The CDR3 here is CASSSLSGYNEQFF. The DNA of the CDR3 is TGTGCCAGCAGTTCCCTTAGCGGCTACAATGAGCAGTTCTTC. Variable domain in full (rest from reference TRBV28 and TRBJ2-1): DVKVTQSSRYLVKRTGEKVFLECVQDMDHENMFWYRQDPGLGLRLIYFSYDVKMKEKGDIPEGYSVSREKKERFSLILESASTNQTSMYLCASSSLSGYNEQFFGPGTRLTVL.

The rearrangement joins TRBV4-2 to TRBJ2-1, with 8 bases that match TRBD2. This CDR3 is 20 amino acids long. CDR1 and CDR2 (germline): LGHNA, YNFKEQ. V trimming: 1 base; J trimming: 0 bases; junction bases outside the gene matches: 14. The CDR3 is CASSQASLVAGLSSYNEQFF. The DNA of the CDR3 is TGTGCCAGCAGCCAAGCAAGCTTGGTAGCGGGGCTAAGCTCCTACAATGAGCAGTTCTTC.

This chain uses TRBV7-9 with TRBJ1-2, with D unclear. This CDR3 comprises 11 residues. V lost 1 base and J 7 bases, leaving 4 bases between the germline ends. Germline CDR1 reads SEHNR; CDR2 reads FQNEAQ (reference sequence). CDR3 amino acids: CASSLGSGYTF. In DNA, the CDR3 is TGTGCCAGCAGCTTAGGGAGTGGCTACACCTTC.

This clone was seen once. The V call is TRBV13, the J call TRBJ1-2; no clear D gene. V gave up 5 bases and J gave up 0 bases, with 13 bases separating them. This CDR3 region has 15 residues. Germline V gene lookup returns CDR1 PRHDT and CDR2 FYEKMQ (reference sequence). CDR3 loop: CASSLQKHANYGYTF. The CDR3 region has the DNA TGTGCCAGCAGCCTGCAGAAGCACGCTAACTATGGCTACACCTTC.

CDR3 residues: CASGTGLGQGATYEQYF. In DNA, the CDR3 is TGTGCTAGTGGGACTGGGCTGGGACAGGGGGCTACCTACGAGCAGTACTTC. The chain uses TRBV12-5 and TRBJ2-7; 12 bases line up with TRBD1. After removal of 6 bases from V and 2 bases from J, the junction contained 11 bases not matched to a gene. This CDR3 spans 17 amino acids. The germline CDR1 and CDR2 sequences are LGHNT and FRNRAP.

V gene TRBV7-2 combines with J gene TRBJ2-7; perhaps D is TRBD1 or TRBD2 (5 bases each). Trimming left V 2 bases short and J 1 base short, with 12 bases between. The germline gives CDR1 SGHTA, CDR2 FQGNSA. The CDR3 contains 15 residues. CDR3 bases: TGTGCCAGCAGCTTATTTGGGACGGTATCCTACGAGCAGTACTTC. This sequence encodes CASSLFGTVSYEQYF.

This rearrangement joins TRBV9 to TRBJ2-1, with 9 positions matching TRBD1. V was pared by 0 bases and J by 6 bases, with 4 bases of the junction left unmatched. CDR1 and CDR2 from the germline V gene are SGDLS and YYNGEE. This CDR3 is built from 15 residues. CDR3 sequence (DNA): TGTGCCAGCAGCGTAGAGGGACAGGGTGGCAATGAGCAGTTCTTC. The encoded protein is CASSVEGQGGNEQFF.

The genes are TRBV2 and TRBJ2-3, with TRBD2 matching over 9 bases. V was pared by 6 bases and J by 1 base, with 11 bases of the junction left unmatched. Germline CDR1 is SNHLY and CDR2 is FYNNEI. The CDR3 is 17 amino acids. The chain's CDR3 is CASRGTSSGRGTDTQYF. The CDR3 DNA reads TGTGCCAGCAGAGGGACTAGCTCGGGACGGGGCACAGATACGCAGTATTTT.

The genes are TRBV13 and TRBJ2-1; 9 positions agree with TRBD2. The CDR3 has 15 residues. Trimming took 5 bases from V and 9 from J; bases not matched to a gene: 11. CDR1 is PRHDT, CDR2 FYEKMQ, per germline (reference sequence). The CDR3 nucleotides are TGTGCCAGCAGCCCCGGACTAGCGATGGACAGTGAGCAGTTCTTC. It encodes CASSPGLAMDSEQFF.

The V and J genes are TRBV9 and TRBJ2-2, with D perhaps assigned TRBD1 or TRBD2 (5 bases each). CDR3 length: 13 amino acids. Trimming removed 7 bases at V and 0 bases at J, with 7 bases between. CDR1 SGDLS and CDR2 YYNGEE come from the germline V gene. In DNA, the CDR3 is TGTGCCAGCGGGACGGCGAACACCGGGGAGCTGTTTTTT. Translating gives CASGTANTGELFF.

The chain joins TRBV4-3 to TRBJ1-2; TRBD1 agrees at 8 bases. The germline gives CDR1 LGHNA, CDR2 YSLEER. V shed 0 bases, J shed 6 bases, and the junction held 9 bases outside the gene matches. The CDR3 totals 16 residues. The CDR3 spells CASSQDPTGGGNGYTF. CDR3 nucleotides: TGCGCCAGCAGCCAAGACCCCACAGGGGGTGGAAATGGCTACACCTTC.

This chain connects TRBV19 to TRBJ2-5; D remains unclear. The J call may be mistaken, given a closer DNA end match to TRBJ2-7. The CDR3 runs 15 residues. Germline V gene data show CDR1 as LNHDA and CDR2 as SQIVND (reference sequence). CDR3 sequence: CASSISRFGSGEQYF. In nucleotides, the CDR3 is TGTGCCAGTAGTATATCCAGGTTTGGCTCAGGCGAGCAGTACTTC.

The chain is built from TRBV30 and TRBJ1-5, with D possibly being TRBD1 (6 bases). The V end lost 3 bases, the J end lost 7 bases, and 13 bases lay between the germline ends. The CDR3 covers 13 residues. Germline V CDR1 and CDR2: GTSNPN, SVGIG (reference sequence). This chain's CDR3 is CAWSSQGRQPQHF. The CDR3 nucleotides are TGTGCCTGGAGCAGCCAGGGGCGCCAGCCCCAGCATTTT.

The gene calls are TRBV6-6 and TRBJ2-7; D perhaps matches TRBD1 (7 bases). The V and J ends lost 6 bases and 4 bases respectively, with 10 bases between them. The V gene's germline CDR1 is MNHNY and CDR2 SVGAGI (reference sequence). The CDR3 runs 12 residues. This chain's CDR3 is CASSRGRYEQYF. CDR3 in DNA: TGTGCCAGCAGCAGGGGGAGGTACGAGCAGTACTTC.